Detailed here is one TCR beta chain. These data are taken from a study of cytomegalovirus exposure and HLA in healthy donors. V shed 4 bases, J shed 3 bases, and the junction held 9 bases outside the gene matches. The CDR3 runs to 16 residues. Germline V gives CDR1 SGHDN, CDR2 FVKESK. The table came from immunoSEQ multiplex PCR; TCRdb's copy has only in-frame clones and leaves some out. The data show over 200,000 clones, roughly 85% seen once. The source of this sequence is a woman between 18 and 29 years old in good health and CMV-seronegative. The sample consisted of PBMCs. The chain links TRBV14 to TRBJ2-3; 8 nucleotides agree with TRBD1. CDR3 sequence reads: CASSPRQGFITDTQYF. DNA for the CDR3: TGTGCCAGCAGCCCTCGACAGGGGTTCATAACAGATACGCAGTATTTT.